What follows describes a single T cell receptor beta chain. Trimming removed 1 base at V and 1 base at J, with 5 bases between. This CDR3 spans 13 amino acids. This record belongs to a study of brain T cells in children with intractable seizures. Stated time point: blood from clinic visit 5 months post-surgery; TSC patient then seizure free. Clones were sequenced by immunoSEQ multiplex PCR, and TCRdb holds only the in-frame ones, with some missing. The table includes hundreds of thousands of clones, approximately 93% detected once. V is TRBV12-3 or TRBV12-4 and J is TRBJ2-7; unclear D gene. The source of this sequence is a boy younger than two with tuberous sclerosis and intractable seizures. The specimen comprised peripheral blood, sampled around 5 months after surgery. This CDR3 is CASSLGPSYEQYF. The CDR3 bases are TGTGCCAGCAGTTTAGGGCCGTCCTACGAGCAGTACTTC.